These 13 T cell receptor beta chains were all obtained from the same sample, sequenced in a study of PD-1 blockade in classical Hodgkin lymphoma (TCRdb year 2020). Taken with the paper, the label for time point translates to: cycle 1 day 1 (C1D1), immediately before nivolumab initiation. Every trial patient had relapsed following autologous stem cell transplantation, and prior brentuximab vedotin exposure was what differed among cohorts A, B and C. Library preparation used the immunoSEQ multiplex PCR assay. The table was pulled from immuneACCESS by TCRdb, which kept in-frame rearrangements only. Such tables lose some clones; where checked, under half of the loss comes from unresolved V genes, and the rest has no known cause. Present in this sample are tens of thousands of clones, around 72% of which were seen just once. The ten largest clonotypes hold approximately 11% of the sample. Sequences were derived from peripheral blood mononuclear cells (PBMCs), sampled at baseline. The source of these receptors is a human donor with classical Hodgkin lymphoma.

The chain couples TRBV2 to TRBJ2-4; weak D call: TRBD2 (6 bases). Trimming removed 8 bases at V and 0 bases at J, with 17 bases between. Germline CDR1 SNHLY, CDR2 FYNNEI. This CDR3 is built from 16 residues. The CDR3, as DNA: TGTGCCAGCCTCGACGGGGGTTTACTAGCCAAAAACATTCAGTACTTC. The encoded protein is CASLDGGLLAKNIQYF.

This clone was detected a few times. The genes are TRBV6-5 and TRBJ1-5, with D possibly being TRBD1 (5 bases). V gave up 3 bases and J gave up 4 bases, with 13 bases separating them. CDR3 length: 15 amino acids. CDR1 MNHEY and CDR2 SVGAGI come from the germline V gene. This chain's CDR3 is CASSYVWGANQPQHF. The CDR3 DNA sequence: TGTGCCAGCAGTTATGTGTGGGGCGCGAATCAGCCCCAGCATTTT.

V and J are TRBV6-1 and TRBJ2-1; possible D gene TRBD1, 5 bases. The CDR3 is 13 residues long. Germline CDR1 MNHNS, CDR2 SASEGT. The V gene lost 3 bases and the J gene lost 7 bases, with 10 bases spanning the gap. The CDR3 reads CASSERRGNEQFF. The CDR3 nucleotides read TGTGCCAGCAGTGAGAGAAGGGGAAATGAGCAGTTCTTC.

The rearrangement links TRBV11-2 to TRBJ1-3; tentative D call: TRBD1 (5 bases). The germline CDR1 and CDR2 sequences are SGHAT and FQNNGV. The CDR3 length is 16 residues. Trimming cost V 4 bases and J 0 bases, with 13 bases left between them. The CDR3 sequence is CASSYGARSSGNTIYF. The CDR3 DNA follows: TGTGCCAGCAGCTACGGGGCCAGGTCCTCTGGAAACACCATATATTTT.

For the CDR3, the DNA is TGTGCCAGTACGAAGCCCGTGCGGGGGTACAATGAGCAGTTCTTC. Translated: CASTKPVRGYNEQFF. The chain is built from TRBV19 and TRBJ2-1, with 7 positions matching TRBD2. Germline loops: CDR1 LNHDA, CDR2 SQIVND (reference sequence). The ends lost 7 bases at V and 4 bases at J; junction bases unmatched: 10. The CDR3 extends over 15 amino acids.

This clone was detected a few times. This chain uses TRBV2 with TRBJ1-5, with a weak D call TRBD1 (5 bases). The length of the CDR3 is 15 residues. Germline loops: CDR1 SNHLY, CDR2 FYNNEI. Trimming removed 2 bases at V and 5 bases at J, with 13 bases between. The CDR3 nucleotides are TGTGCCAGCAGTGAACCGTCGGGGGGGGATCAGCCCCAGCATTTT. Translating gives CASSEPSGGDQPQHF.

V gene TRBV28 combines with J gene TRBJ1-1; D not resolved. Germline-derived CDR1 and CDR2 are MDHEN and SYDVKM. The CDR3 spans 14 residues. The germline V and J ends were trimmed by 3 bases and 6 bases, with 14 bases remaining between them. CDR3 sequence (DNA): TGTGCCAGCAGTTTTGGGCTGGCGGTCTCTGAAGCTTTCTTT. Amino acid sequence: CASSFGLAVSEAFF.

V usage is TRBV2 and J usage is TRBJ2-7; D remains ambiguous. Germline V CDR1 and CDR2: SNHLY, FYNNEI. This CDR3 is built from 14 residues. With 4 bases removed from V and 2 bases from J, the gap between germline ends came to 12 bases. For the CDR3, the DNA is TGTGCCAGCAGTGGATTGCCGGGCACCTACGAGCAGTACTTC. Its translation: CASSGLPGTYEQYF.

This clone was detected only a few times. V usage is TRBV29-1 and J usage is TRBJ1-1; possible D gene TRBD1, 6 bases. Trimming removed 7 bases from V and 0 bases from J, with 24 bases in between. The CDR3 has 17 residues. In germline, CDR1 is SQVTM, CDR2 ANQGSEA. The DNA of the CDR3 is TGCAGCGCCCTAGGGGCTCTACAGGGTGCTATGAACACTGAAGCTTTCTTT. It codes for CSALGALQGAMNTEAFF.

The chain uses TRBV6-6 and TRBJ2-7; 10 positions agree with TRBD1. The CDR3 totals 15 residues. After removal of 8 bases from V and 0 bases from J, the junction contained 7 bases not matched to a gene. Germline values: CDR1 MNHNY, CDR2 SVGAGI (reference sequence). CDR3 coding DNA: TGTGCCAGCCGTGATTGGACAGGGGGCTCCTACGAGCAGTACTTC. This encodes CASRDWTGGSYEQYF.

This clone has more than one count but fewer than ten. This chain connects TRBV6-4 to TRBJ2-7; D possibly corresponds to TRBD2 (5 bases). Germline-derived CDR1 and CDR2 are MRHNA and SNTAGT. V lost 2 bases, J lost 4 bases, and 9 bases lay in between. This CDR3 has 13 amino acids. The chain's CDR3 is CASSDATGYEQYF. CDR3 DNA: TGTGCCAGCAGTGACGCCACGGGGTACGAGCAGTACTTC.

This clone was recorded once. It may be a read error: a sequence one base away is much more abundant. The V call is TRBV4-2, the J call TRBJ1-4; a possible D gene is TRBD1 (5 bases). Germline assignment: CDR1 LGHNA and CDR2 YNFKEQ. CDR3 length: 16 amino acids. The ends were cut back, 0 bases at V and 8 bases at J, with 16 bases in the middle. The CDR3 sequence is CASSQDVRGGWEKLFF. DNA of the CDR3: TGTGCCAGCAGCCAAGATGTTCGGGGGGGTTGGGAAAAACTGTTTTTT.

The V and J genes are TRBV7-9 and TRBJ2-3, with D unclear. This CDR3 is built from 13 residues. Germline values: CDR1 SEHNR, CDR2 FQNEAQ (reference sequence). V was clipped by 8 bases and J by 1 base, with 10 bases between them. The CDR3 nucleotides read TGTGCCAGCTGGCGGTTGGGCACAGATACGCAGTATTTT. Its translation: CASWRLGTDTQYF. The whole variable domain, filled in from reference TRBV7-9 and TRBJ2-3, reads DTGVSQNPRHKITKRGQNVTFRCDPISEHNRLYWYRQTLGQGPEFLTYFQNEAQLEKSRLLSDRFSAERPKGSFSTLEIQRTEQGDSAMYLCASWRLGTDTQYFGPGTRLTVL.